This T cell receptor (beta chain) appears in the sequencing data of a study of blood T cell repertoires in COVID-19. Study-wide context: The United States, Italy and Spain supplied acute and convalescent COVID-19 samples. In each case, the material was cDNA or gDNA derived from T cells, B-cell-depleted T cells, or PBMCs.

In the authors' workflow: Reference gene primer amplification gave nucleated cell count estimates. The method was immunoSEQ multiplex PCR; TCRdb's version includes in-frame clones alone and lacks a portion of them. That table furnishes V, J and clone size, whereas the DNA furnished D and trimming. The sample consists of roughly 150,000 clones, about 92% of them appearing once. The CDR3 length is 15 residues. Germline V gene sequence: CDR1 SGHVS, CDR2 FQNEAQ. Trimming removed 3 bases at V and 3 bases at J, with 14 bases between. Sequenced input: peripheral blood. This rearrangement joins TRBV7-8 to TRBJ1-2; D is possibly TRBD1 (6 bases). This receptor was identified in a man aged 60-69 years with active or convalescent COVID-19. CDR3 region: CASSLLGQTDYGYTF. The CDR3 bases are TGTGCCAGCAGCTTGTTAGGACAGACTGACTATGGCTACACCTTC.